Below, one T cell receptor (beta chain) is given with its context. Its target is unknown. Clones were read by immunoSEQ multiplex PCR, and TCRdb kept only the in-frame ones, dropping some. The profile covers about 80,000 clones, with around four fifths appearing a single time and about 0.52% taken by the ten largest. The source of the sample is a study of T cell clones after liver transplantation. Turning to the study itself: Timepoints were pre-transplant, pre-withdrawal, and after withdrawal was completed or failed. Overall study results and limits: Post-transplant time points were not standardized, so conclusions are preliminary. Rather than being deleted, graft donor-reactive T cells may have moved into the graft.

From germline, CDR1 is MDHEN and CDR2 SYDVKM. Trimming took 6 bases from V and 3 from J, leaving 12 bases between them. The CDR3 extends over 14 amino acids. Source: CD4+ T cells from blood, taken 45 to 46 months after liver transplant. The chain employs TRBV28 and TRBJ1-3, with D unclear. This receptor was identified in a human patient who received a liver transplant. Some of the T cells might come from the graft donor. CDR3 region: CASSIRHHGNTIYF. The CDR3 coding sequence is TGTGCCAGCAGCATACGACACCATGGAAACACCATATATTTT. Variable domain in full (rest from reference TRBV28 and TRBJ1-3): DVKVTQSSRYLVKRTGEKVFLECVQDMDHENMFWYRQDPGLGLRLIYFSYDVKMKEKGDIPEGYSVSREKKERFSLILESASTNQTSMYLCASSIRHHGNTIYFGEGSWLTVV.